This T cell receptor (beta chain) stems from a study of blood T cell repertoires in COVID-19. Study details: Spain, Italy and the United States supplied samples that represented acute and convalescent COVID-19. Nucleic acid was either cDNA or gDNA, and it came from T cells, B-cell-depleted T cells, or PBMCs.

Trimming pared 10 bases from V and 0 bases from J, leaving 7 bases between. CDR1 is MNHEY and CDR2 is SVGAGI in the germline V gene. There are 13 residues in the CDR3. How the authors handled the data: By means of reference gene primer amplification, nucleated cell counts were estimated. TCRdb keeps only in-frame clones here, not all; method: immunoSEQ multiplex PCR. D and trimming were read from the DNA, whereas the V and J calls and clone size are those reported in that table. This sample has fewer than 150,000 clones, with around four fifths found just once. The chain combines TRBV6-5 with TRBJ2-6, with unresolved D. The source of this sequence is a man aged 55 to 70 who had recovered from COVID-19. The sequencing input was peripheral blood. The CDR3 DNA is TGTGCCACCTGTAGCTCTGGGGCCAACGTCCTGACTTTC. Protein: CATCSSGANVLTF.